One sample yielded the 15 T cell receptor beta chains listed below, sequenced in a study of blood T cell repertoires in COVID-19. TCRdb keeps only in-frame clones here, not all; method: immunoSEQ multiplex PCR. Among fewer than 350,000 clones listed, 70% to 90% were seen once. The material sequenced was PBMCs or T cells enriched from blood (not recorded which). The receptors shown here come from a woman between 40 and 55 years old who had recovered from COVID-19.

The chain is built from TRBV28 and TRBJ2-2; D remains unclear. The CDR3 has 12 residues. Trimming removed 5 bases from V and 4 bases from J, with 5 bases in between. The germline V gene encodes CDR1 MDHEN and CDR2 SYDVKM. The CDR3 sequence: CASSQLTGELFF. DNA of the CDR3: TGTGCCAGCAGTCAACTCACCGGGGAGCTGTTTTTT.

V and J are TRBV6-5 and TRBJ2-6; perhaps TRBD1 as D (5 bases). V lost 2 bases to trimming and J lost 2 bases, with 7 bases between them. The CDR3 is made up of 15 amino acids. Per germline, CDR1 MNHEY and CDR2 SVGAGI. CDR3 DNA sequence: TGTGCCAGCAGTTACGAAGGGGCTGGGGCCAACGTCCTGACTTTC. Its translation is CASSYEGAGANVLTF.

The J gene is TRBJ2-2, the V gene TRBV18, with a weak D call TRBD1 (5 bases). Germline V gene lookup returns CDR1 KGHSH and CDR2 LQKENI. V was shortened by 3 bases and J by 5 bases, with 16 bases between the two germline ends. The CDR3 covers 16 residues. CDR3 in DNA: TGTGCCAGCTCACCCCGCGCAGGGCGCGGTACCGGGGAGCTGTTTTTT. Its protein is CASSPRAGRGTGELFF.

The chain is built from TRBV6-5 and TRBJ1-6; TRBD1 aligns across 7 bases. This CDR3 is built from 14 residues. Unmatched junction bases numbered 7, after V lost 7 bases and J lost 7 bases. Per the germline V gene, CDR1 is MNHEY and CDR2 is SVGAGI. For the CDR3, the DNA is TGTGCCAGCACCCCCCCAGGGGGAAATTCACCCCTCCACTTT. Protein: CASTPPGGNSPLHF.

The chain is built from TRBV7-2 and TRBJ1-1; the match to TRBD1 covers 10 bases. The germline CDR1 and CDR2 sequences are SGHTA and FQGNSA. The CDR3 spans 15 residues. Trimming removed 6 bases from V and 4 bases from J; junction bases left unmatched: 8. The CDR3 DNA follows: TGTGCCAGCAGGGTCGACAGGGGGCGCGGCACTGAAGCTTTCTTT. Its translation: CASRVDRGRGTEAFF.

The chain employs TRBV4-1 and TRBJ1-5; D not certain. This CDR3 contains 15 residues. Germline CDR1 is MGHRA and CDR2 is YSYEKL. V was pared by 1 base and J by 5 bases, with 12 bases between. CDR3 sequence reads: CASSQGSGEHQPQHF. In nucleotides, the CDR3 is TGCGCCAGCAGCCAAGGGTCTGGGGAGCATCAGCCCCAGCATTTT.

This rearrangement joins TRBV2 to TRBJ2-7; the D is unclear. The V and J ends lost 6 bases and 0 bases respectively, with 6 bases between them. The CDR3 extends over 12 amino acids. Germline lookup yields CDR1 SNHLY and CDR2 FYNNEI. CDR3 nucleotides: TGTGCCAGCAGCGCGGCCTCCTACGAGCAGTACTTC. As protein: CASSAASYEQYF.

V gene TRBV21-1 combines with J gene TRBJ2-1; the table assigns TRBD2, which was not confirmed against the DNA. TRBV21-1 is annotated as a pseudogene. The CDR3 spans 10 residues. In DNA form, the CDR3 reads TGTGCCAGCAGCCCTAATGAGCAGTTCTTC. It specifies CASSPNEQFF.

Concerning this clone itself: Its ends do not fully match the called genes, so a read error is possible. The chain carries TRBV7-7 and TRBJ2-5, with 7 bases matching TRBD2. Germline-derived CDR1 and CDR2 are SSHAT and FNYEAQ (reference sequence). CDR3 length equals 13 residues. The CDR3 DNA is TGTGCTAGCAGCTGGGTGGGGGGGGAGACCCAGTACTTC. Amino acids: CASSWVGGETQYF.

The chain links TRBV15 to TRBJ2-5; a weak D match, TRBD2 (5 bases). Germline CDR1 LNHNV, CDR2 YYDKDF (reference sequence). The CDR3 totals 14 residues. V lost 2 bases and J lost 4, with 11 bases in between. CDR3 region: CATSRTGIRETQYF. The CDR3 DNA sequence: TGTGCCACCAGCAGAACCGGGATCCGAGAGACCCAGTACTTC.

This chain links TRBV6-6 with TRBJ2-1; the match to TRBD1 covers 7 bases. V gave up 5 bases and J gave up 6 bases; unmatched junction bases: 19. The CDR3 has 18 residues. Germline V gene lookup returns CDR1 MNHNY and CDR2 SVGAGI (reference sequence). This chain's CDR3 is CASSPTGWGRGIGNEQFF. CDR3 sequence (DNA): TGTGCCAGCAGTCCAACTGGGTGGGGCAGGGGGATTGGCAATGAGCAGTTCTTC.

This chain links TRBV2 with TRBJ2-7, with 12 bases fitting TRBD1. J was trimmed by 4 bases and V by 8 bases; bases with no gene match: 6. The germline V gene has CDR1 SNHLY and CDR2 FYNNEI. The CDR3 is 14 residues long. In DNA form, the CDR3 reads TGTGCCAGCGTCCCGGGACAGGGGGCTTACGAGCAGTACTTC. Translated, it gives CASVPGQGAYEQYF.

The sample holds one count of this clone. The CDR3 loop is CASSQAWGRAYNEQFF. The DNA for the CDR3 is TGTGCCAGCAGCCAAGCTTGGGGCAGGGCCTACAATGAGCAGTTCTTC. The genes are TRBV4-2 and TRBJ2-1; D perhaps matches TRBD1 (5 bases). The CDR3 contains 16 residues. CDR1 is LGHNA and CDR2 is YNFKEQ in the germline V gene. V lost 1 base and J lost 2, with 12 bases in between.

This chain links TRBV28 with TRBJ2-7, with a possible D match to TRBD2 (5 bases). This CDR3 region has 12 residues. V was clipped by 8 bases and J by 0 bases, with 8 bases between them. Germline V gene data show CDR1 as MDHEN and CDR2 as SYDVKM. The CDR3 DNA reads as TGTGCCAGCGCCACTAGCTCCTACGAGCAGTACTTC. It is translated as CASATSSYEQYF.

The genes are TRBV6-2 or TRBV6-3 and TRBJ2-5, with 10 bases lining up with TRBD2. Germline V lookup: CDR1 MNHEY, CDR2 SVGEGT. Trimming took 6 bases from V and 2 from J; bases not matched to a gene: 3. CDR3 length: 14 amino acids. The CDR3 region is CASSRTSGQETQYF. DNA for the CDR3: TGTGCCAGCAGCCGGACTAGCGGTCAAGAGACCCAGTACTTC.